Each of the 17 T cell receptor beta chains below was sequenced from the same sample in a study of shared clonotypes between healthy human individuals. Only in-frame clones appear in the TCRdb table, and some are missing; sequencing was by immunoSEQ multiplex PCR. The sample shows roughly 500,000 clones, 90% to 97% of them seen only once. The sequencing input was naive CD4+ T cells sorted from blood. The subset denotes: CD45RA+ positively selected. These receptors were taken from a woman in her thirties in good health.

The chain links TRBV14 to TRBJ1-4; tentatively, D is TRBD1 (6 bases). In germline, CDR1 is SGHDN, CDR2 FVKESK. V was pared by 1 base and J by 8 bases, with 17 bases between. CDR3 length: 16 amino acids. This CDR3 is CASSQVRKGEQEKLFF. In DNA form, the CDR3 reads TGTGCCAGCAGCCAAGTGAGAAAGGGGGAACAGGAAAAACTGTTTTTT. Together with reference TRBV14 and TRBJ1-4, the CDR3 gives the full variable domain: EAGVTQFPSHSVIEKGQTVTLRCDPISGHDNLYWYRRVMGKEIKFLLHFVKESKQDESGMPNNRFLAERTGGTYSTLKVQPAELEDSGVYFCASSQVRKGEQEKLFFGSGTQLSVL.

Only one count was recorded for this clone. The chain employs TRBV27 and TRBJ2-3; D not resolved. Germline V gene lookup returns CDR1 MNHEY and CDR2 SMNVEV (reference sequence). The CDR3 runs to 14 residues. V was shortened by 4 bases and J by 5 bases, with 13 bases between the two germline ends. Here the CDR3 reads CASSWRLAVDTQYF. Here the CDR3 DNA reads TGTGCCAGCAGTTGGCGCCTCGCCGTAGATACGCAGTATTTT.

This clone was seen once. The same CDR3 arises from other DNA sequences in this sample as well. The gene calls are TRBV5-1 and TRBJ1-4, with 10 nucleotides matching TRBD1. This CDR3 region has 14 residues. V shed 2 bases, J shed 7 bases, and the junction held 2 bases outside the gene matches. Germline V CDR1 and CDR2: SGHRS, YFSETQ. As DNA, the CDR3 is TGCGCCAGCAGCTTCGGACAGGGGGGTGAAAAACTGTTTTTT. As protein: CASSFGQGGEKLFF.

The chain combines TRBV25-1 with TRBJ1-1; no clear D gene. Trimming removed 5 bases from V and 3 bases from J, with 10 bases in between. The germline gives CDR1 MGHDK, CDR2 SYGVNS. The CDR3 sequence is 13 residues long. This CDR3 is CASSPLAYTEAFF. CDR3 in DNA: TGTGCCAGCAGTCCCCTAGCCTACACTGAAGCTTTCTTT.

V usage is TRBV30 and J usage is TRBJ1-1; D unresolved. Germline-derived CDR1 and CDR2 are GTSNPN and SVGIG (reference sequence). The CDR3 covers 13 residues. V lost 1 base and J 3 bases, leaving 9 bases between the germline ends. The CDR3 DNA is TGTGCCTGGAGTGCACGGCCCCACACTGAAGCTTTCTTT. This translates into CAWSARPHTEAFF.

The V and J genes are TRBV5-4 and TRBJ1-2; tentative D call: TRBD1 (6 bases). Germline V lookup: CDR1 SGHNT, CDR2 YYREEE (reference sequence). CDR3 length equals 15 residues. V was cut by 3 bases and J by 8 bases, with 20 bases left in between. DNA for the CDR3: TGTGCCAGCAGCTCCCCTATCGGGGGCGCAGGGGGCTACACCTTC. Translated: CASSSPIGGAGGYTF. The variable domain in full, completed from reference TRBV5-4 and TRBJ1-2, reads ETGVTQSPTHLIKTRGQQVTLRCSSQSGHNTVSWYQQALGQGPQFIFQYYREEENGRGNFPPRFSGLQFPNYSSELNVNALELDDSALYLCASSSPIGGAGGYTFGSGTRLTVV.

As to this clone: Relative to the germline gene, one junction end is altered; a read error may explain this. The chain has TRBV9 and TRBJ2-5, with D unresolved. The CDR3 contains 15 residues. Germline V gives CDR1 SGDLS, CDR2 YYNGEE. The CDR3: CASGVRAEYQETQYF. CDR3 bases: TGTGCCAGCGGCGTAAGGGCAGAGTACCAAGAGACCCAGTACTTC. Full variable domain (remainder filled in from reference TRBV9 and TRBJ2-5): DSGVTQTPKHLITATGQRVTLRCSPRSGDLSVYWYQQSLDQGLQFLIQYYNGEERAKGNILERFSAQQFPDLHSELNLSSLELGDSALYFCASGVRAEYQETQYFGPGTRLLVL.

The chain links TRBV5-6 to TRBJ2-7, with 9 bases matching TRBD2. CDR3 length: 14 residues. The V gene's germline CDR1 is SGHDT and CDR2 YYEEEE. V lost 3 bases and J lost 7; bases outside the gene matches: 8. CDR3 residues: CASSSGGRAREQYF. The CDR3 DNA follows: TGTGCCAGCAGCTCGGGCGGGAGGGCGAGGGAGCAGTACTTC. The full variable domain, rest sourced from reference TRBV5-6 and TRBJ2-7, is DAGVTQSPTHLIKTRGQQVTLRCSPKSGHDTVSWYQQALGQGPQFIFQYYEEEERQRGNFPDRFSGHQFPNYSSELNVNALLLGDSALYLCASSSGGRAREQYFGPGTRLTVT.

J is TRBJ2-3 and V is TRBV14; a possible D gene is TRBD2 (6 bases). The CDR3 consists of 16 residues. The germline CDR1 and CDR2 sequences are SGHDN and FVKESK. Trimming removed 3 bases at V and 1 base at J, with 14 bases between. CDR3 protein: CASSHRLDWGTDTQYF. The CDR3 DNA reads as TGTGCCAGCAGCCACCGACTAGATTGGGGCACAGATACGCAGTATTTT.

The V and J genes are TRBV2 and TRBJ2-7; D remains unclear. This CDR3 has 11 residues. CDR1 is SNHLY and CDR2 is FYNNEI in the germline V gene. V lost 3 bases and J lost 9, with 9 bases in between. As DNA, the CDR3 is TGTGCCAGCAGTGAGTATTTGGGGCAGTACTTC. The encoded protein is CASSEYLGQYF.

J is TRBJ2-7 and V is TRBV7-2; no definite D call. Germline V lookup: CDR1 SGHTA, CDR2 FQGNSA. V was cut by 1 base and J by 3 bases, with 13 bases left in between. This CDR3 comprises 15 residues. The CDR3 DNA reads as TGTGCCAGCAGCTTAGATCTTTGGCCACACTACGAGCAGTACTTC. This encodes CASSLDLWPHYEQYF.

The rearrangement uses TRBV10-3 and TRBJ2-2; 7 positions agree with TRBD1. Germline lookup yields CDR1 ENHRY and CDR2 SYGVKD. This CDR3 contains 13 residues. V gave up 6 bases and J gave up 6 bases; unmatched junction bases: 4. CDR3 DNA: TGTGCCATCAGAGGACAGGTGTCCGGGGAGCTGTTTTTT. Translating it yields CAIRGQVSGELFF.

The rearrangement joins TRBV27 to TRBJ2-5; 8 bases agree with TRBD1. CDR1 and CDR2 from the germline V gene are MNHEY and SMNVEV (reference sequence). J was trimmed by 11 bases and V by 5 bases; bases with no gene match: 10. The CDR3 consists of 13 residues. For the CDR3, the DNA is TGTGCCAGCAGTCCCGGACAGGGTAGGAAGCAGTACTTC. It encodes CASSPGQGRKQYF.

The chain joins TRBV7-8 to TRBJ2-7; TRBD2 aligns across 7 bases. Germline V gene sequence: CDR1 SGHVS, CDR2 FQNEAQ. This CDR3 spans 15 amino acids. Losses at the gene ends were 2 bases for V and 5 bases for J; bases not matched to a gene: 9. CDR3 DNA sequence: TGTGCCAGCAGCTTACCGGGAGGCCCTGTGGACGAGCAGTACTTC. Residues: CASSLPGGPVDEQYF.

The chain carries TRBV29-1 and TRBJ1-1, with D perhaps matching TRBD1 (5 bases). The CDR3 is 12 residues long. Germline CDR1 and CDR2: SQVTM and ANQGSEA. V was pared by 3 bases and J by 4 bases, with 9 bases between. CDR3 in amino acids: CSVDRAGTEAFF. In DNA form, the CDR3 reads TGCAGCGTTGACAGGGCGGGCACTGAAGCTTTCTTT.

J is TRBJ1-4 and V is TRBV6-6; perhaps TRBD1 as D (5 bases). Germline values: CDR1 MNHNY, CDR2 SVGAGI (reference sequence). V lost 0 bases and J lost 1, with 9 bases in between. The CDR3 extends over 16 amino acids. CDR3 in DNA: TGTGCCAGCAGTTACTCAGGGGTGGAAACTAATGAAAAACTGTTTTTT. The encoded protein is CASSYSGVETNEKLFF.

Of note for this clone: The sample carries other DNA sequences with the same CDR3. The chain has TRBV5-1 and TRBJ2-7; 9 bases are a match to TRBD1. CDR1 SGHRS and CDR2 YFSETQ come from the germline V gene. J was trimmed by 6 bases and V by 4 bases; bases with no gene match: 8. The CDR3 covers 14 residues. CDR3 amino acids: CASSAPRTGAEQYF. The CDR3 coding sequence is TGCGCCAGCAGCGCACCGCGGACAGGGGCCGAGCAGTACTTC.